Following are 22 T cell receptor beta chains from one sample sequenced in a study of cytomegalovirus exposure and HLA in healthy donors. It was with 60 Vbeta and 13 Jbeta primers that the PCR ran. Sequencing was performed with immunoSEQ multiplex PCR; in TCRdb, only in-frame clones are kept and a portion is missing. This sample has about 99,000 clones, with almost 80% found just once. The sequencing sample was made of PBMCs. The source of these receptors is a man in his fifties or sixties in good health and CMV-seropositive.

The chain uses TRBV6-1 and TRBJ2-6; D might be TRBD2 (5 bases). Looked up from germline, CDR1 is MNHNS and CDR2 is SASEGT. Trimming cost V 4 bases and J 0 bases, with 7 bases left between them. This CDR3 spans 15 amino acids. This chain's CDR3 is CASSGRGSGANVLTF. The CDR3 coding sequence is TGTGCCAGCAGTGGACGGGGCTCTGGGGCCAACGTCCTGACTTTC.

The CDR3 DNA reads as TGTGCCAGCATCCCGGGTGGCGGGGACTGGCGGGAGACCCAGTACTTC. It codes for CASIPGGGDWRETQYF. The chain employs TRBV5-6 and TRBJ2-5; D perhaps matches TRBD2 (6 bases). Germline CDR1 and CDR2: SGHDT and YYEEEE. This CDR3 has 16 amino acids. V gave up 6 bases and J gave up 5 bases, with 23 bases separating them.

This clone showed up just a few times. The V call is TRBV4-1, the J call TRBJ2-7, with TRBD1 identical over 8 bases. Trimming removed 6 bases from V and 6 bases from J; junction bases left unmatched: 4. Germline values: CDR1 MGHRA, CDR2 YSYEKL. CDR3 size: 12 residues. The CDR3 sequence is CASRQGAGEQYF. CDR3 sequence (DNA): TGCGCCAGCAGGCAGGGGGCAGGCGAGCAGTACTTC.

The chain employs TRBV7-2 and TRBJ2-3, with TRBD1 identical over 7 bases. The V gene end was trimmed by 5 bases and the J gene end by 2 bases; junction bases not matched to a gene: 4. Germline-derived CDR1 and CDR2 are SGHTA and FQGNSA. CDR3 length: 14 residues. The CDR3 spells CASSDQGVTDTQYF. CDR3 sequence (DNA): TGTGCCAGCAGCGACCAGGGGGTCACAGATACGCAGTATTTT.

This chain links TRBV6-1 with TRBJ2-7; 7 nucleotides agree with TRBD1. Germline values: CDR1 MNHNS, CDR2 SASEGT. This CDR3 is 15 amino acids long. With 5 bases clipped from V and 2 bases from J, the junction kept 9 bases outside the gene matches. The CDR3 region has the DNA TGTGCCAGCAGTCCTGATCAGGGGGTGACCTACGAGCAGTACTTC. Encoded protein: CASSPDQGVTYEQYF.

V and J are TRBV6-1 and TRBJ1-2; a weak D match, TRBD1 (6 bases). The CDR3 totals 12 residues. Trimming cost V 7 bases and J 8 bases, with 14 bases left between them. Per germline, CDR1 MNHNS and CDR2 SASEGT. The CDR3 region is CASTERGNGYTF. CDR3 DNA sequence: TGTGCCAGCACCGAAAGGGGGAACGGCTACACCTTC.

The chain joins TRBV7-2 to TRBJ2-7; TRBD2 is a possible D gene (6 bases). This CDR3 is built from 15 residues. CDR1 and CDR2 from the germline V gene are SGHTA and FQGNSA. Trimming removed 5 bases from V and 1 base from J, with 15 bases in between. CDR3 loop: CASSPRAGSSYEQYF. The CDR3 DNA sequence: TGTGCCAGCAGCCCCCGGGCGGGGAGTTCCTACGAGCAGTACTTC.

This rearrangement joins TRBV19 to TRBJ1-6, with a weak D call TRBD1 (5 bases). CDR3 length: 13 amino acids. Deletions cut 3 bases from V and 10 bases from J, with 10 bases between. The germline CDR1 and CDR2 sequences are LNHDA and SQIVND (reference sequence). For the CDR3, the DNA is TGTGCCAGTAGTATGACCAGGGAATCACCCCTCCACTTT. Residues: CASSMTRESPLHF.

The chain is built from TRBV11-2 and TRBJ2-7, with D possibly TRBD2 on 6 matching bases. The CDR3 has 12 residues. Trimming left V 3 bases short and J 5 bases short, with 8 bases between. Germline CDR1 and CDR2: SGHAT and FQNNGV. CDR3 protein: CASSFSSDEQYF. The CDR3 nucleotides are TGTGCCAGCAGCTTTTCTAGCGACGAGCAGTACTTC.

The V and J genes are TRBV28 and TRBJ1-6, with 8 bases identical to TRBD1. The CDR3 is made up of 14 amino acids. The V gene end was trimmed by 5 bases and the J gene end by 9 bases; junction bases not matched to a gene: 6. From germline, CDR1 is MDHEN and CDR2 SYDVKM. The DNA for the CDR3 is TGTGCCAGCAGTCTCGGACAGGGTAGTTCACCCCTCCACTTT. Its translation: CASSLGQGSSPLHF.

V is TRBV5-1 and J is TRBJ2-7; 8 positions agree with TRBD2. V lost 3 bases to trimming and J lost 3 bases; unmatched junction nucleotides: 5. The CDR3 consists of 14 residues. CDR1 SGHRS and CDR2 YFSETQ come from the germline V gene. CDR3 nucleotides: TGCGCCAGCAGCTCCCGGGGGGGGATCTACGAGCAGTACTTC. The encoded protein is CASSSRGGIYEQYF. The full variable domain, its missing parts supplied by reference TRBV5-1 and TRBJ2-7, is KAGVTQTPRYLIKTRGQQVTLSCSPISGHRSVSWYQQTPGQGLQFLFEYFSETQRNKGNFPGRFSGRQFSNSRSEMNVSTLELGDSALYLCASSSRGGIYEQYFGPGTRLTVT.

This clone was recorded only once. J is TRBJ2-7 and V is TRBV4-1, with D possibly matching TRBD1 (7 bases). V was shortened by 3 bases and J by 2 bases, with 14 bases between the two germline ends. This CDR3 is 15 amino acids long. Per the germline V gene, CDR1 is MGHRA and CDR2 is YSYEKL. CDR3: CASSQGGQAPYEQYF. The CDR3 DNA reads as TGCGCCAGCAGCCAGGGAGGACAGGCCCCCTACGAGCAGTACTTC.

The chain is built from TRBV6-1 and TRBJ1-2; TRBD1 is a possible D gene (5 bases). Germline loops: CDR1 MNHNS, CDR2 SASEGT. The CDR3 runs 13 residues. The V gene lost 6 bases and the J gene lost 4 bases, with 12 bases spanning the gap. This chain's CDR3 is CASSDQGPYGYTF. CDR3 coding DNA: TGTGCCAGCAGCGACCAGGGCCCCTATGGCTACACCTTC.

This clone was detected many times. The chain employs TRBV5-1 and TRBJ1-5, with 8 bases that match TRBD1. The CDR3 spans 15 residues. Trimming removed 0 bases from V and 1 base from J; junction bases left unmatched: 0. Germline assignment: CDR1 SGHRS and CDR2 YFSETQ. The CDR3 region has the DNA TGCGCCAGCAGCTTGGGGACAGGGAGCAATCAGCCCCAGCATTTT. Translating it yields CASSLGTGSNQPQHF.

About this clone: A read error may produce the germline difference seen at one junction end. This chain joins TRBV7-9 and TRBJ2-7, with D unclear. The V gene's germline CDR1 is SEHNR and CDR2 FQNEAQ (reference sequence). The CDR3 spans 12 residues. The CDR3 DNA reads TGTTCCAGCAGCTCTGGAGCCTACGAGCAGTACTTC. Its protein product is CSSSSGAYEQYF.

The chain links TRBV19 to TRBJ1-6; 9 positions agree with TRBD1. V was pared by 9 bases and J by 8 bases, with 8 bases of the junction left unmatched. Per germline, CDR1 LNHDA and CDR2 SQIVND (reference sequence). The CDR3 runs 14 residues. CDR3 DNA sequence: TGTGCCAGCCAAAAGGGGACAGGGTATTCACCCCTCCACTTT. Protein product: CASQKGTGYSPLHF. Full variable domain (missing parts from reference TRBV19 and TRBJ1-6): DGGITQSPKYLFRKEGQNVTLSCEQNLNHDAMYWYRQDPGQGLRLIYYSQIVNDFQKGDIAEGYSVSREKKESFPLTVTSAQKNPTAFYLCASQKGTGYSPLHFGNGTRLTVT.

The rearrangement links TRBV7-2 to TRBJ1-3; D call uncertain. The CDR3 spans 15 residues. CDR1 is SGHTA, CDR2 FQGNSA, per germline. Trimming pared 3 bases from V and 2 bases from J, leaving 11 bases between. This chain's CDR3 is CASSFGSGAGNTIYF. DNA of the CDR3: TGTGCCAGCAGCTTCGGAAGCGGAGCTGGAAACACCATATATTTT.

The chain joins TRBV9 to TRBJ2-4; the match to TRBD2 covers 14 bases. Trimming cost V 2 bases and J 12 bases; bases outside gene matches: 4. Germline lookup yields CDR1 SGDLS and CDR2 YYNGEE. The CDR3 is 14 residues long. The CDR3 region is CASSVGLAGGSQYF. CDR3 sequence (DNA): TGTGCCAGCAGCGTCGGACTAGCGGGAGGAAGTCAGTACTTC.

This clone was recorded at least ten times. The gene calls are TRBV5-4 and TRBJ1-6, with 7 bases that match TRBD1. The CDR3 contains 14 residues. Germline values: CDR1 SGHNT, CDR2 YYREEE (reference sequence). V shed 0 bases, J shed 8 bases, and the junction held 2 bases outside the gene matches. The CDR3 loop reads CASSLEGGDSPLHF. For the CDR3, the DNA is TGTGCCAGCAGCTTGGAAGGGGGCGATTCACCCCTCCACTTT.

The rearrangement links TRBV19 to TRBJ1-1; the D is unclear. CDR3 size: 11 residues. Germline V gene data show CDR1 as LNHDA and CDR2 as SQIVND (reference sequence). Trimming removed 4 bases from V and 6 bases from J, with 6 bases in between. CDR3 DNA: TGTGCCAGTAGTACCCAGTCTGAAGCTTTCTTT. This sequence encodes CASSTQSEAFF.

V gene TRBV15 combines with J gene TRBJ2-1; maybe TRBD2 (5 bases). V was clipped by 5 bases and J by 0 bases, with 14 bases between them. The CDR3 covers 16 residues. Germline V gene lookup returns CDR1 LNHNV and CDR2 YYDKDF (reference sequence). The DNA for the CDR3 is TGTGCCACCAGCGGGTGGGTAGCGAGCTCCTACAATGAGCAGTTCTTC. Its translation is CATSGWVASSYNEQFF.

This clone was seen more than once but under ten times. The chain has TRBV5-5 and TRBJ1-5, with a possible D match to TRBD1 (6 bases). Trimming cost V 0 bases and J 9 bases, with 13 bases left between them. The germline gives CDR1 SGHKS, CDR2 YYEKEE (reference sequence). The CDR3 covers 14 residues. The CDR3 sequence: CASSLVTGLGPQHF. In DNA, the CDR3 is TGTGCCAGCAGCTTGGTGACAGGCCTCGGGCCCCAGCATTTT.